These T cell receptor beta chains were read from a single sample in a study of control samples from healthy donors and cancer patients. This table comes from immunoSEQ multiplex PCR, and its TCRdb copy is limited to in-frame clones, with some not included. The repertoire consists of 150,000 or so clones, with around 96% occurring once and the leading ten covering 5% to 6.5%. The sequenced material came from blood. These receptors were collected from a man between 40 and 49 years old in good health. The CDR3 runs from the conserved cysteine through the conserved F or W. A D gene is named only where the DNA matches it firmly. Expanded clones are given a class, and other clones once, few, many or no size at all.

V gene: TRBV6-2/TRBV6-3
clone size: -
J gene: TRBJ1-5
D gene: -
CDR3 protein: CASSSPRAGRGYSNQPQHF
CDR3 DNA: TGTGCCAGCAGTTCCCCCCGGGCAGGGAGGGGATATAGCAATCAGCCCCAGCATTTT

V gene: TRBV7-6
clone size: -
J gene: TRBJ2-3
D gene: -
CDR3 protein: CASSSGGGWGDTQYF
CDR3 DNA: TGTGCCAGCAGCTCCGGGGGCGGATGGGGAGATACGCAGTATTTT

V gene: TRBV19
clone size: -
J gene: TRBJ1-5
D gene: -
CDR3 protein: CASSTRDTNSNQPQHF
CDR3 DNA: TGTGCCAGTAGTACCCGGGACACAAATAGCAATCAGCCCCAGCATTTT

V gene: TRBV11-2
clone size: -
J gene: TRBJ2-1
D gene: TRBD1
CDR3 protein: CASSLVGGQGYEQFF
CDR3 DNA: TGTGCCAGCAGCTTAGTGGGGGGACAGGGCTATGAGCAGTTCTTC

V gene: TRBV7-9
clone size: -
J gene: TRBJ1-5
D gene: -
CDR3 protein: CASSRGGNQPQHF
CDR3 DNA: TGTGCCAGCAGCAGGGGAGGTAATCAGCCCCAGCATTTT

V gene: TRBV5-1
clone size: -
J gene: TRBJ2-1
D gene: TRBD2
CDR3 protein: CASSYGTSGSNEQFF
CDR3 DNA: TGCGCCAGCAGCTACGGGACTAGCGGGTCCAATGAGCAGTTCTTC

V gene: TRBV19
clone size: -
J gene: TRBJ1-2
D gene: -
CDR3 protein: CASRASYSVNYGYTF
CDR3 DNA: TGTGCCAGTAGGGCCAGCTACTCTGTTAACTATGGCTACACCTTC

V gene: TRBV18
clone size: -
J gene: TRBJ1-5
D gene: TRBD1
CDR3 protein: CASSPGQGKPQHF
CDR3 DNA: TGTGCCAGCTCACCGGGACAGGGAAAGCCCCAGCATTTT

V gene: TRBV7-3
clone size: -
J gene: TRBJ2-5
D gene: -
CDR3 protein: CASSLIPGETQYF
CDR3 DNA: TGTGCCAGCAGCTTAATCCCGGGAGAGACCCAGTACTTC

V gene: TRBV10-3
clone size: once
J gene: TRBJ1-5
D gene: -
CDR3 protein: CAVSPSGGQAVEPQHF
CDR3 DNA: TGTGCCGTCTCCCCTTCGGGAGGGCAGGCGGTGGAGCCCCAGCATTTT

V gene: TRBV18
clone size: few
J gene: TRBJ1-1
D gene: TRBD1
CDR3 protein: CASSPDRLNTEAFF
CDR3 DNA: TGTGCCAGCTCACCGGACAGGTTGAACACTGAAGCTTTCTTT

V gene: TRBV18
clone size: -
J gene: TRBJ2-7
D gene: -
CDR3 protein: CASSPSTGREQYF
CDR3 DNA: TGTGCCAGCTCACCCTCCACAGGGAGGGAGCAGTACTTC

V gene: TRBV9
clone size: -
J gene: TRBJ1-3
D gene: -
CDR3 protein: CASSVATEGSSGNTIYF
CDR3 DNA: TGTGCCAGCAGCGTAGCTACGGAGGGTAGCTCTGGAAACACCATATATTTT

V gene: TRBV30
clone size: -
J gene: TRBJ1-1
D gene: TRBD1
CDR3 protein: CAWGQVGTEAFF
CDR3 DNA: TGTGCCTGGGGACAGGTGGGGACTGAAGCTTTCTTT

V gene: TRBV6-5
clone size: -
J gene: TRBJ1-2
D gene: -
CDR3 protein: CASRALSGQYGYTF
CDR3 DNA: TGTGCCAGCAGGGCTCTATCAGGACAGTATGGCTACACCTTC

V gene: TRBV2
clone size: -
J gene: TRBJ2-5
D gene: -
CDR3 protein: CASSVRETQYF
CDR3 DNA: TGTGCCAGCAGCGTTCGGGAGACCCAGTACTTC

V gene: TRBV18
clone size: -
J gene: TRBJ1-1
D gene: TRBD1
CDR3 protein: CASLPTGGSMNTEAFF
CDR3 DNA: TGTGCCAGCCTACCGACAGGGGGTTCCATGAACACTGAAGCTTTCTTT

V gene: TRBV6-2/TRBV6-3
clone size: -
J gene: TRBJ1-1
D gene: -
CDR3 protein: CASSYEPNTEAFF
CDR3 DNA: TGTGCCAGCAGTTATGAGCCGAACACTGAAGCTTTCTTT

V gene: TRBV28
clone size: -
J gene: TRBJ2-7
D gene: -
CDR3 protein: CASSFYGRQTYEQYF
CDR3 DNA: TGTGCCAGCAGTTTTTACGGGCGGCAGACCTACGAGCAGTACTTC

V gene: TRBV6-6
clone size: few
J gene: TRBJ1-4
D gene: TRBD1
CDR3 protein: CASSSERDRGNEKLFF
CDR3 DNA: TGTGCCAGCAGTTCGGAACGGGACAGGGGGAATGAAAAACTGTTTTTT

V gene: TRBV28
clone size: -
J gene: TRBJ1-3
D gene: TRBD1
CDR3 protein: CASSLDAGGAGNTIYF
CDR3 DNA: TGTGCCAGCAGTTTAGATGCAGGGGGCGCTGGAAACACCATATATTTT

V gene: TRBV2
clone size: -
J gene: TRBJ1-2
D gene: -
CDR3 protein: CASTRLQGYYGYTF
CDR3 DNA: TGTGCCAGCACGAGGTTACAGGGATACTATGGCTACACCTTC

V gene: TRBV3-1/TRBV3-2
clone size: -
J gene: TRBJ1-1
D gene: -
CDR3 protein: CASSQIGGNTEAFF
CDR3 DNA: TGTGCCAGCAGCCAAATAGGAGGTAACACTGAAGCTTTCTTT

V gene: TRBV18
clone size: -
J gene: TRBJ2-5
D gene: -
CDR3 protein: CASSPGQQETQYF
CDR3 DNA: TGTGCCAGCTCACCCGGACAGCAAGAGACCCAGTACTTC

V gene: TRBV11-2
clone size: -
J gene: TRBJ1-4
D gene: -
CDR3 protein: CASSTGTTTNEKLFF
CDR3 DNA: TGTGCCAGCAGCACCGGGACAACAACTAATGAAAAACTGTTTTTT

V gene: TRBV7-9
clone size: -
J gene: TRBJ1-1
D gene: -
CDR3 protein: CASSLGRTMNTEAFF
CDR3 DNA: TGTGCCAGCAGCTTAGGCAGGACCATGAACACTGAAGCTTTCTTT

V gene: TRBV6-5
clone size: -
J gene: TRBJ1-2
D gene: -
CDR3 protein: CASSYAFLSIPYGYTF
CDR3 DNA: TGTGCCAGCAGTTACGCGTTCTTGTCGATCCCCTATGGCTACACCTTC

V gene: TRBV2
clone size: -
J gene: TRBJ2-7
D gene: -
CDR3 protein: CASSDGGGPSYEQYF
CDR3 DNA: TGTGCCAGCAGTGACGGCGGGGGCCCGTCCTACGAGCAGTACTTC

V gene: TRBV27
clone size: once
J gene: TRBJ2-7
D gene: -
CDR3 protein: CASSLGEPYEQYF
CDR3 DNA: TGTGCCAGCAGTCTGGGGGAACCCTACGAGCAGTACTTC

V gene: TRBV10-2
clone size: -
J gene: TRBJ1-5
D gene: TRBD1
CDR3 protein: CASEQGAPDRQPQHF
CDR3 DNA: TGCGCCAGCGAACAGGGGGCACCGGATCGGCAGCCCCAGCATTTT

V gene: TRBV2
clone size: -
J gene: TRBJ2-7
D gene: TRBD1
CDR3 protein: CASSRTGDSYEQYF
CDR3 DNA: TGTGCCAGCAGTCGGACAGGGGATTCCTACGAGCAGTACTTC

V gene: TRBV6-5
clone size: -
J gene: TRBJ1-6
D gene: TRBD1
CDR3 protein: CASSYGGGGGNSPLHF
CDR3 DNA: TGTGCCAGCAGTTACGGGGGTGGAGGGGGCAATTCACCCCTCCACTTT

V gene: TRBV7-3
clone size: -
J gene: TRBJ2-7
D gene: -
CDR3 protein: CASSPRRSYEQYF
CDR3 DNA: TGTGCCAGCAGCCCTAGGCGGTCCTACGAGCAGTACTTC

V gene: TRBV11-2
clone size: -
J gene: TRBJ2-7
D gene: -
CDR3 protein: CASSPRSYEQYF
CDR3 DNA: TGTGCCAGCAGCCCCCGGTCCTACGAGCAGTACTTC

V gene: TRBV7-8
clone size: -
J gene: TRBJ1-2
D gene: TRBD1
CDR3 protein: CASSKTAGTAPRVRGYTF
CDR3 DNA: TGCGCCAGCAGCAAAACAGCCGGGACAGCCCCCCGGGTGAGGGGCTACACCTTC

V gene: TRBV7-3
clone size: -
J gene: TRBJ1-6
D gene: TRBD1
CDR3 protein: CASSLTGQGGSPLHF
CDR3 DNA: TGTGCCAGCAGCTTGACTGGACAGGGAGGGTCACCCCTCCACTTT

V gene: TRBV6-5
clone size: -
J gene: TRBJ1-6
D gene: -
CDR3 protein: CASSYSVYSPPRF
CDR3 DNA: TGTGCCAGCAGTTACTCTGTATATTCGCCTCCTCGTTTT

V gene: TRBV19
clone size: -
J gene: TRBJ1-2
D gene: TRBD1
CDR3 protein: CASTVDRDGYTF
CDR3 DNA: TGTGCCAGTACCGTGGACAGGGATGGCTACACCTTC

V gene: TRBV7-3
clone size: -
J gene: TRBJ1-6
D gene: -
CDR3 protein: CASSLRAPGSSYNSPLHF
CDR3 DNA: TGTGCCAGCAGCTTACGGGCCCCAGGGAGCTCCTATAATTCACCCCTCCACTTT

V gene: TRBV12-3/TRBV12-4
clone size: once
J gene: TRBJ1-1
D gene: -
CDR3 protein: CASREGDVVEAFF
CDR3 DNA: TGTGCCAGCAGGGAGGGAGACGTCGTTGAAGCTTTCTTT

V gene: TRBV30
clone size: once
J gene: TRBJ2-7
D gene: TRBD1
CDR3 protein: CAWSAQGARLEQYF
CDR3 DNA: TGTGCCTGGAGTGCCCAGGGGGCACGACTCGAGCAGTACTTC